The rows below give T cell receptor beta chains drawn from one sample of a study of blood T cell repertoires in COVID-19. The data were produced by immunoSEQ multiplex PCR, yet TCRdb's version contains in-frame clones alone and is incomplete. The sample lists about 400,000 clones, around 90% occurring once. The material sequenced was PBMCs or T cells enriched from blood (not recorded which). These receptors came from a woman aged 18-29 years with acute COVID-19. CDR3s include the opening cysteine and the closing phenylalanine or tryptophan. A D gene is named only where the DNA matches it firmly. A clone size is listed for some rows: how often the clone was seen (once, few, many), or a class if it is expanded.

abundance: .; j_gene: TRBJ2-4; d_gene: .; v_gene: TRBV6-2/TRBV6-3; CDR3aa: CASRPRRGADIQYF; CDR3nt: TGTGCCAGCAGACCTAGACGGGGGGCGGACATTCAGTACTTC
abundance: .; j_gene: TRBJ1-6; d_gene: TRBD1; v_gene: TRBV2; CDR3aa: CASSPTGIKTSPLHF; CDR3nt: TGTGCCAGCAGCCCGACAGGGATCAAAACTTCACCCCTCCACTTT
abundance: .; j_gene: TRBJ1-1; d_gene: .; v_gene: TRBV4-3; CDR3aa: CASSTGLNTEAFF; CDR3nt: TGCGCCAGCAGTACGGGATTGAACACTGAAGCTTTCTTT
abundance: .; j_gene: TRBJ1-1; d_gene: .; v_gene: TRBV29-1; CDR3aa: CSVNKGEGWTEAFF; CDR3nt: TGCAGCGTTAATAAGGGGGAGGGGTGGACTGAAGCTTTCTTT
abundance: .; j_gene: TRBJ1-4; d_gene: .; v_gene: TRBV5-5; CDR3aa: CASSLGGMTGRNEKLFF; CDR3nt: TGTGCCAGCAGCTTGGGCGGAATGACAGGTCGGAATGAAAAACTGTTTTTT
abundance: .; j_gene: TRBJ2-6; d_gene: .; v_gene: TRBV4-1; CDR3aa: CASSQDTVSVLTF; CDR3nt: TGCGCCAGCAGCCAAGACACGGTGAGCGTCCTGACTTTC
abundance: .; j_gene: TRBJ2-3; d_gene: .; v_gene: TRBV28; CDR3aa: CASSLWPKTASSTDTQYF; CDR3nt: TGTGCCAGCAGTTTATGGCCCAAGACAGCATCTAGCACAGATACGCAGTATTTT
abundance: once; j_gene: TRBJ2-2; d_gene: .; v_gene: TRBV29-1; CDR3aa: CSVGEGSRALGSGELFF; CDR3nt: TGCAGCGTTGGGGAAGGCAGCAGGGCCTTAGGTTCCGGGGAGCTGTTTTTT
abundance: .; j_gene: TRBJ2-3; d_gene: .; v_gene: TRBV7-9; CDR3aa: CASSPYSSIFTEDTQYF; CDR3nt: TGTGCCAGCAGCCCGTACTCTAGCATTTTCACGGAAGATACGCAGTATTTT
abundance: .; j_gene: TRBJ1-2; d_gene: .; v_gene: TRBV29-1; CDR3aa: CSVGRQSVNYGYTF; CDR3nt: TGCAGCGTTGGGAGACAGTCGGTTAACTATGGCTACACCTTC
abundance: .; j_gene: TRBJ2-7; d_gene: TRBD1; v_gene: TRBV2; CDR3aa: CASSEDRSSYEQYF; CDR3nt: TGTGCCAGCAGTGAGGACAGGAGCTCCTACGAGCAGTACTTC
abundance: .; j_gene: TRBJ2-1; d_gene: .; v_gene: TRBV10-1; CDR3aa: CASSLGREQFF; CDR3nt: TGCGCCAGCAGTTTAGGGAGAGAGCAGTTCTTC
abundance: .; j_gene: TRBJ1-5; d_gene: .; v_gene: TRBV2; CDR3aa: CASSEEIQDQPQHF; CDR3nt: TGTGCCAGCAGTGAGGAAATACAGGATCAGCCCCAGCATTTT
abundance: few; j_gene: TRBJ1-5; d_gene: TRBD1; v_gene: TRBV7-9; CDR3aa: CASSWGQADQPQHF; CDR3nt: TGTGCCAGCAGCTGGGGACAGGCAGATCAGCCCCAGCATTTT
abundance: .; j_gene: TRBJ2-1; d_gene: .; v_gene: TRBV6-1; CDR3aa: CASSEVGRGPYNEQFF; CDR3nt: TGTGCCAGCAGTGAAGTCGGCAGGGGCCCCTACAATGAGCAGTTCTTC
abundance: .; j_gene: TRBJ2-7; d_gene: TRBD2; v_gene: TRBV3-1/TRBV3-2; CDR3aa: CASSRTSGSGEQYF; CDR3nt: TGTGCCAGCAGCCGGACTAGCGGGAGTGGAGAGCAGTACTTC
abundance: few; j_gene: TRBJ1-5; d_gene: .; v_gene: TRBV5-6; CDR3aa: CASSLGEGRNQPQHF; CDR3nt: TGTGCCAGCAGCTTGGGAGAGGGCCGGAATCAGCCCCAGCATTTT
abundance: .; j_gene: TRBJ2-3; d_gene: .; v_gene: TRBV18; CDR3aa: CASSPLDTTDTQYF; CDR3nt: TGTGCCAGCTCACCACTTGACACCACAGATACGCAGTATTTT
abundance: .; j_gene: TRBJ2-7; d_gene: TRBD1; v_gene: TRBV2; CDR3aa: CASRGFGTDDYEQYF; CDR3nt: TGTGCCAGCAGGGGTTTCGGGACAGATGACTACGAGCAGTACTTC
abundance: once; j_gene: TRBJ1-3; d_gene: TRBD1; v_gene: TRBV7-9; CDR3aa: CASSSDRASGNTIYF; CDR3nt: TGTGCCAGCAGCTCCGACAGGGCCTCTGGAAACACCATATATTTT
abundance: .; j_gene: TRBJ2-2; d_gene: TRBD2; v_gene: TRBV7-2; CDR3aa: CASSLAPSGGRFTGELFF; CDR3nt: TGTGCCAGCAGCTTAGCGCCTAGCGGGGGCCGATTCACCGGGGAGCTGTTTTTT
abundance: .; j_gene: TRBJ2-5; d_gene: TRBD2; v_gene: TRBV3-1/TRBV3-2; CDR3aa: CASSQELAGVPGTQYF; CDR3nt: TGTGCCAGCAGCCAAGAACTAGCGGGGGTACCGGGGACCCAGTACTTC
abundance: .; j_gene: TRBJ1-5; d_gene: .; v_gene: TRBV4-2; CDR3aa: CASSQESGNQPQHF; CDR3nt: TGTGCCAGCAGCCAAGAGTCAGGCAATCAGCCCCAGCATTTT
abundance: .; j_gene: TRBJ2-3; d_gene: .; v_gene: TRBV6-2/TRBV6-3; CDR3aa: CASSYRQKTDTQYF; CDR3nt: TGTGCCAGCAGTTACCGACAGAAAACAGATACGCAGTATTTT
abundance: .; j_gene: TRBJ1-6; d_gene: .; v_gene: TRBV7-2; CDR3aa: CASSFSRGNSPLHF; CDR3nt: TGTGCCAGCAGCTTTTCCAGGGGAAATTCACCCCTCCACTTT
abundance: .; j_gene: TRBJ2-7; d_gene: TRBD2; v_gene: TRBV7-2; CDR3aa: CASSLLAGGPSEQYF; CDR3nt: TGTGCCAGCAGCTTACTAGCGGGAGGGCCGAGCGAGCAGTACTTC
abundance: .; j_gene: TRBJ2-7; d_gene: TRBD2; v_gene: TRBV7-9; CDR3aa: CASSLGLAGVGQYF; CDR3nt: TGTGCCAGCAGCCTGGGACTAGCGGGAGTCGGGCAGTACTTC
abundance: .; j_gene: TRBJ2-5; d_gene: TRBD2; v_gene: TRBV4-3; CDR3aa: CASSQDYGGVETQYF; CDR3nt: TGCGCCAGCAGCCAAGATTATGGGGGGGTGGAGACCCAGTACTTC
abundance: .; j_gene: TRBJ2-2; d_gene: TRBD1; v_gene: TRBV10-3; CDR3aa: CAISDKGQTTGELFF; CDR3nt: TGTGCCATCAGTGATAAGGGACAGACTACCGGGGAGCTGTTTTTT
abundance: .; j_gene: TRBJ2-7; d_gene: TRBD2; v_gene: TRBV3-1/TRBV3-2; CDR3aa: CASSLIPTPGLAVDEQYF; CDR3nt: TGTGCCAGCAGCCTCATTCCGACTCCGGGACTAGCCGTCGACGAGCAGTACTTC
abundance: .; j_gene: TRBJ1-2; d_gene: TRBD1; v_gene: TRBV5-1; CDR3aa: CASSRTGTGYTF; CDR3nt: TGCGCCAGCAGTAGGACAGGGACGGGCTACACCTTC
abundance: .; j_gene: TRBJ2-5; d_gene: TRBD2; v_gene: TRBV4-1; CDR3aa: CASSQDPVGLAGRGTQYF; CDR3nt: TGCGCCAGCAGCCAAGACCCCGTAGGACTAGCGGGGCGGGGGACCCAGTACTTC
abundance: .; j_gene: TRBJ2-3; d_gene: TRBD2; v_gene: TRBV11-3; CDR3aa: CASSLAPTSADTQYF; CDR3nt: TGTGCCAGCAGCTTAGCTCCCACTAGCGCAGATACGCAGTATTTT
abundance: .; j_gene: TRBJ1-2; d_gene: .; v_gene: TRBV27; CDR3aa: CASSVSANYGYTF; CDR3nt: TGTGCCAGCAGTGTGTCAGCTAACTATGGCTACACCTTC
abundance: .; j_gene: TRBJ2-3; d_gene: TRBD2; v_gene: TRBV3-1/TRBV3-2; CDR3aa: CASSPLAGGLTDTQYF; CDR3nt: TGTGCCAGCAGCCCGTTAGCGGGGGGCCTCACAGATACGCAGTATTTT
abundance: .; j_gene: TRBJ2-1; d_gene: TRBD1; v_gene: TRBV5-1; CDR3aa: CASSGGFGTGYNEQFF; CDR3nt: TGCGCCAGCAGCGGGGGATTCGGGACAGGCTACAATGAGCAGTTCTTC
abundance: .; j_gene: TRBJ1-2; d_gene: .; v_gene: TRBV5-4; CDR3aa: CASSLGGGGYTF; CDR3nt: TGTGCCAGCAGCTTGGGGGGCGGAGGCTACACCTTC